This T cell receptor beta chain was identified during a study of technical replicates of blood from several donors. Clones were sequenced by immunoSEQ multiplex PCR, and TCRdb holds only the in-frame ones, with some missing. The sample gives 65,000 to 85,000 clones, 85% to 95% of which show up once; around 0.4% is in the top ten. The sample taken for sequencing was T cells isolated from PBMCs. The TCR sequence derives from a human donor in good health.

The CDR3 region has the DNA TGTGCCAGCACTCCACTAGCGGGAGGGCCCGACGAGCAGTACTTC. It yields the protein CASTPLAGGPDEQYF. The chain carries TRBV27 and TRBJ2-7, with 13 bases aligning to TRBD2. The CDR3 is 15 amino acids. The germline V gene has CDR1 MNHEY and CDR2 SMNVEV (reference sequence). The V and J ends lost 7 bases and 5 bases, in that order; junction bases with no gene match: 8.